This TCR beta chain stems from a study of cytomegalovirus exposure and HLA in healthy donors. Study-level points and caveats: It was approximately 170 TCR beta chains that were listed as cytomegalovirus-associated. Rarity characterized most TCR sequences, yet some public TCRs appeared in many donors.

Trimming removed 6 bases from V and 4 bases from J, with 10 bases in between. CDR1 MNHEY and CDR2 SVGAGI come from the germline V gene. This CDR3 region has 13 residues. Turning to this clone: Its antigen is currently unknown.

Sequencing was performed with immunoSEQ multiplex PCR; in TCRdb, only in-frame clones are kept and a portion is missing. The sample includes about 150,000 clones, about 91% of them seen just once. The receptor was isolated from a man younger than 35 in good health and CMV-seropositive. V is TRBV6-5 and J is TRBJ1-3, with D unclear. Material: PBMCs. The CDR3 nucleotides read TGTGCCAGCAGGGAAGCGATCGGAAACACCATATATTTT. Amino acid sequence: CASREAIGNTIYF.